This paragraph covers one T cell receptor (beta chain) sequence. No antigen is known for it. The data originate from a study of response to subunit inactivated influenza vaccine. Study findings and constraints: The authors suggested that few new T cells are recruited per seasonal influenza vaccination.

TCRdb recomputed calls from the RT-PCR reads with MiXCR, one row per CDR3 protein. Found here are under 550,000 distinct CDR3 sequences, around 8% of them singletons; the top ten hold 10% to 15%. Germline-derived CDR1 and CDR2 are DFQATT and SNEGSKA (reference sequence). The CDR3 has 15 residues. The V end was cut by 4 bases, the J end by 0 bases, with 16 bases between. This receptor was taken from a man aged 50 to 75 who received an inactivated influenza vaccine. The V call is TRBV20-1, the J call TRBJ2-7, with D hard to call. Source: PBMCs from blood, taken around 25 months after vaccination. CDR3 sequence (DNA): TGCAGTGCTATTCTTAGTTACCAAAGCTCCTACGAGCAGTACTTC. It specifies CSAILSYQSSYEQYF.